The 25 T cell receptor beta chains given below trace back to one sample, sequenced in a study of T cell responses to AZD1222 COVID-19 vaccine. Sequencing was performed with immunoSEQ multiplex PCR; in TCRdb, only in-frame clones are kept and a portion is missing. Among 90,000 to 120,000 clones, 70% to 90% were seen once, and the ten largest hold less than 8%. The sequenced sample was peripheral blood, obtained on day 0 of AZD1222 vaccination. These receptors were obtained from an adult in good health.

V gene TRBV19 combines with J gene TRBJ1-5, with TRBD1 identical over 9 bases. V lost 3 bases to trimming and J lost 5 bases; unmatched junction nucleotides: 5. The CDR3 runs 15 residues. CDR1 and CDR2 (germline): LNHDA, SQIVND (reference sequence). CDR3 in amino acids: CASSITTGGYQPQHF. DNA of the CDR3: TGTGCCAGTAGTATTACGACAGGGGGATATCAGCCCCAGCATTTT.

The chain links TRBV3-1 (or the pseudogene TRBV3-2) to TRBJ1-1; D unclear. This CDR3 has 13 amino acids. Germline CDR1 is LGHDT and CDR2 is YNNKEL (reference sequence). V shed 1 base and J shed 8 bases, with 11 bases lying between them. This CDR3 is CASSQASSIEAFF. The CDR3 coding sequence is TGTGCCAGCAGCCAAGCATCCAGTATCGAAGCTTTCTTT.

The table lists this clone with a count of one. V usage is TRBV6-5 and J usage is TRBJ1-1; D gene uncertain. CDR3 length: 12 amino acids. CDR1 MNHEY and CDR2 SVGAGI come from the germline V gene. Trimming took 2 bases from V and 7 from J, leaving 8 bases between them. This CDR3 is CASSYGRGEAFF. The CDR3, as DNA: TGTGCCAGCAGTTACGGACGGGGTGAAGCTTTCTTT.

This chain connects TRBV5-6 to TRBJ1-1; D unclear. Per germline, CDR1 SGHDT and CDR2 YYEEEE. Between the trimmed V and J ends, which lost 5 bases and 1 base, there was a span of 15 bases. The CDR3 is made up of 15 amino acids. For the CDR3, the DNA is TGTGCCAGCAGTGCGGGTCTGGGTTCGAACACTGAAGCTTTCTTT. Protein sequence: CASSAGLGSNTEAFF.

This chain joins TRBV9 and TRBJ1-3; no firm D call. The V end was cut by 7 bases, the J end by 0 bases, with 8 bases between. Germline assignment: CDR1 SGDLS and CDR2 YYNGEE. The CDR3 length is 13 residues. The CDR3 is CASGVLSGNTIYF. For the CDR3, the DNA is TGTGCCAGCGGAGTGCTCTCTGGAAACACCATATATTTT.

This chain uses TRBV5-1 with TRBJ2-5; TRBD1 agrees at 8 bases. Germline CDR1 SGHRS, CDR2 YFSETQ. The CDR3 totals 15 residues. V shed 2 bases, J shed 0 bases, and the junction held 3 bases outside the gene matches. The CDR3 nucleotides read TGCGCCAGCAGCTTACGGGACAGGAACCAAGAGACCCAGTACTTC. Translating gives CASSLRDRNQETQYF.

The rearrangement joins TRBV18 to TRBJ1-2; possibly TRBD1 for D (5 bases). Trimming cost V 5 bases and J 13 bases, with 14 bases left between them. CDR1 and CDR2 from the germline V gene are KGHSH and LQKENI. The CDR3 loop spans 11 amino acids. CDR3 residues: CASSGGPEGTF. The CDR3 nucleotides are TGTGCCAGCTCAGGGGGACCGGAGGGCACCTTC.

CDR3 in amino acids: CSVGAGGSQPQHF. For the CDR3, the DNA is TGCAGCGTTGGTGCAGGGGGAAGTCAGCCCCAGCATTTT. The J gene is TRBJ1-5, the V gene TRBV29-1; TRBD1 agrees at 7 bases. The CDR3 loop spans 13 amino acids. V trimming: 4 bases; J trimming: 6 bases; junction bases outside the gene matches: 6. Germline V gives CDR1 SQVTM, CDR2 ANQGSEA. Full variable domain (missing parts from reference TRBV29-1 and TRBJ1-5): SAVISQKPSRDICQRGTSLTIQCQVDSQVTMMFWYRQQPGQSLTLIATANQGSEATYESGFVIDKFPISRPNLTFSTLTVSNMSPEDSSIYLCSVGAGGSQPQHFGDGTRLSIL.

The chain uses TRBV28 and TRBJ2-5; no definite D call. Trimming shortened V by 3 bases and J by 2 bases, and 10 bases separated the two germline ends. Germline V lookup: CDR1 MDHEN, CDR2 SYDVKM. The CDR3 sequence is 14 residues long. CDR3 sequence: CASSFSQPQETQYF. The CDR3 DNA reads TGTGCCAGCAGTTTTTCCCAGCCTCAAGAGACCCAGTACTTC.

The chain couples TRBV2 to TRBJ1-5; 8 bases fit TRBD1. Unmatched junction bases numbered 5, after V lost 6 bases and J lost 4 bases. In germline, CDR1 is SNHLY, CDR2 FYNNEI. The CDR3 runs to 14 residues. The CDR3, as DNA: TGTGCCAGCAGCCCCCGGACAGGGAATCAGCCCCAGCATTTT. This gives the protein CASSPRTGNQPQHF.

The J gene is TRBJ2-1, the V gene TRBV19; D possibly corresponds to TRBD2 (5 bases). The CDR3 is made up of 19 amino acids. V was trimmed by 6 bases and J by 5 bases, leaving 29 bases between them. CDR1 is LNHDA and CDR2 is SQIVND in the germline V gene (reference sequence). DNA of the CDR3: TGTGCCAGTAGCCCTAACCTAGGTCCGAGGGTTCAGAAGGACAATGAGCAGTTCTTC. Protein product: CASSPNLGPRVQKDNEQFF.

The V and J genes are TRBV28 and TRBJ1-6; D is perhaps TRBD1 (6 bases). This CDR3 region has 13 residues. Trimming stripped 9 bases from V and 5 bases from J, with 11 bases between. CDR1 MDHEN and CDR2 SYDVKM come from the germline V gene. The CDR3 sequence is CASRGGNNSPLHF. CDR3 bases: TGTGCCAGTCGAGGGGGTAATAATTCACCCCTCCACTTT.

The CDR3 region is CASSLGQGVGDTQYF. For the CDR3, the DNA is TGTGCCAGCAGCTTGGGACAGGGGGTTGGAGATACGCAGTATTTT. The chain joins TRBV5-6 to TRBJ2-3; 9 bases fit TRBD1. V was clipped by 0 bases and J by 5 bases; unmatched bases: 4. Germline V CDR1 and CDR2: SGHDT, YYEEEE. The CDR3 length is 15 residues.

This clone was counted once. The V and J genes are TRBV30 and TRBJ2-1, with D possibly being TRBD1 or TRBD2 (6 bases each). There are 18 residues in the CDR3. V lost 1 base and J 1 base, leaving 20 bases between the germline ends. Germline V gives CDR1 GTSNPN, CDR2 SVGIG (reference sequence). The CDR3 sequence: CAWSGRRTGTGSYNEQFF. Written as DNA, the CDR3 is TGTGCCTGGAGTGGGAGGAGAACAGGGACTGGGTCCTACAATGAGCAGTTCTTC.

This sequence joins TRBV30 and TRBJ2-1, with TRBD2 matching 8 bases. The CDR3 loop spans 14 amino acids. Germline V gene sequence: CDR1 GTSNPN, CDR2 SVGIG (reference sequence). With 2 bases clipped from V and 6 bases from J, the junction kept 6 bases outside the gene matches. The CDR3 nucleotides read TGTGCCTGGAGTTCAGGACTAGCCTCCAATGAGCAGTTCTTC. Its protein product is CAWSSGLASNEQFF. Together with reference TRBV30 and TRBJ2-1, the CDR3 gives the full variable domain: SQTIHQWPATLVQPVGSPLSLECTVEGTSNPNLYWYRQAAGRGLQLLFYSVGIGQISSEVPQNLSASRPQDRQFILSSKKLLLSDSGFYLCAWSSGLASNEQFFGPGTRLTVL.

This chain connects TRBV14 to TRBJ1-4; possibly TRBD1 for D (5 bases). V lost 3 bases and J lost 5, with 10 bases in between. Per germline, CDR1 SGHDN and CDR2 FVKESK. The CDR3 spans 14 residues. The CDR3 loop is CASSHGTVNEKLFF. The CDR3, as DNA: TGTGCCAGCAGCCACGGGACGGTAAATGAAAAACTGTTTTTT.

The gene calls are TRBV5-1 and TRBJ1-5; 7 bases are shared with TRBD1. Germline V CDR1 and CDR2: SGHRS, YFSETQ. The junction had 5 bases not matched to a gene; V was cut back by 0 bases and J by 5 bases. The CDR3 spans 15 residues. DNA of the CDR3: TGCGCCAGCAGCTTGGGGGACAGCGACGATCAGCCCCAGCATTTT. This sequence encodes CASSLGDSDDQPQHF.

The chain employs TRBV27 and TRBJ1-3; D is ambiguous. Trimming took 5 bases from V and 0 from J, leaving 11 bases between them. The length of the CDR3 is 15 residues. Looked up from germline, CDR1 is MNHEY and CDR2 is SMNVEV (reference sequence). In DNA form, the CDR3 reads TGTGCCAGCAGTCCCCTGGGCGGCTCTGGAAACACCATATATTTT. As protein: CASSPLGGSGNTIYF.

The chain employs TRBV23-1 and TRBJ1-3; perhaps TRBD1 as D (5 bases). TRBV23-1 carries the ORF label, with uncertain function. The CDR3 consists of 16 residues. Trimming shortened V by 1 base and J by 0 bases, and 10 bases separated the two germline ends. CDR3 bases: TGCGCCAGCAGTCAATATGGGGGTGCCTCTGGAAACACCATATATTTT. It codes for CASSQYGGASGNTIYF.

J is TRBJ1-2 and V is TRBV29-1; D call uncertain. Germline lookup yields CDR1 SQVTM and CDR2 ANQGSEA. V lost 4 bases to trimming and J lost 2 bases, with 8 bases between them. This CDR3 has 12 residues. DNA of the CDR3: TGCAGCGTTGTGCTGGCAAACTATGGCTACACCTTC. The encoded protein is CSVVLANYGYTF.

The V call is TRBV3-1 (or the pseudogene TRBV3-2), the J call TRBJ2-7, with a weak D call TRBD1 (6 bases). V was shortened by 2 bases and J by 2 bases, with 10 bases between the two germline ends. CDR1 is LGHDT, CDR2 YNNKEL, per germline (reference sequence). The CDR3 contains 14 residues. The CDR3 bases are TGTGCCAGCAGCCAAAGGACAGTGCCCTACGAGCAGTACTTC. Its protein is CASSQRTVPYEQYF.

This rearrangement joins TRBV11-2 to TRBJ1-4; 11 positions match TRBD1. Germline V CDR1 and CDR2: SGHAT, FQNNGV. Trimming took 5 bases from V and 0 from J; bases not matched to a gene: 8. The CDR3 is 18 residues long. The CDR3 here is CASSTLGTGGPTNEKLFF. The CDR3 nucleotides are TGTGCCAGCAGCACTCTCGGGACAGGGGGTCCAACTAATGAAAAACTGTTTTTT.

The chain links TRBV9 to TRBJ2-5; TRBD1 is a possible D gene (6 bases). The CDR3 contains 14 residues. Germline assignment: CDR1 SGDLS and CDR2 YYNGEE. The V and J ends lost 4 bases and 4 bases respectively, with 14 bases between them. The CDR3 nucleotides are TGTGCCAGCAGCTTAAGACAGGAAGGAGAGACCCAGTACTTC. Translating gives CASSLRQEGETQYF.

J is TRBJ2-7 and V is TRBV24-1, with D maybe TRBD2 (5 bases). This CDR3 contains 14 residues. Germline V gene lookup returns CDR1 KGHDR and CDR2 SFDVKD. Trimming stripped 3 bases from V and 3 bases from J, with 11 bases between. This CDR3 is CATSDGSGLYEQYF. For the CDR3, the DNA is TGTGCCACCAGTGATGGGAGCGGTCTCTACGAGCAGTACTTC.

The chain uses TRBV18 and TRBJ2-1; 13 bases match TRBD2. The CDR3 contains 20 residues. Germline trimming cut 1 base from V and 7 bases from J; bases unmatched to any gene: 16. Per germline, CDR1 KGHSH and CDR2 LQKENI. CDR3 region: CASSPQQGLAGLGRGNEQFF. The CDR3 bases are TGTGCCAGCTCACCACAACAGGGACTAGCGGGACTGGGTCGGGGGAATGAGCAGTTCTTC. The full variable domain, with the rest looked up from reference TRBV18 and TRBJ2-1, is NAGVMQNPRHLVRRRGQEARLRCSPMKGHSHVYWYRQLPEEGLKFMVYLQKENIIDESGMPKERFSAEFPKEGPSILRIQQVVRGDSAAYFCASSPQQGLAGLGRGNEQFFGPGTRLTVL.